The 24 T cell receptor beta chains listed next were all sequenced from one sample in a study of read filtering for tumor transcriptome and immune sequencing. From around 0.4 ug of RNA, a library with molecular barcoded alpha/delta and beta/gamma adaptors was made. TCRdb re-called the reads through MiXCR, storing one row per CDR3 protein. The data contain fewer than 30,000 distinct CDR3 sequences, approximately 15% of them singletons. The sequencing sample was made of a population of CD138-negative cells sorted from bone marrow. These receptors were collected from a donor over 35 with multiple myeloma.

As to this clonotype: It may be a read error: a sequence one base away is much more abundant. This chain connects TRBV6-1 to TRBJ2-3, with a weak D call TRBD2 (5 bases). V was cut by 8 bases and J by 4 bases, with 13 bases left in between. Germline V gene sequence: CDR1 MNHNS, CDR2 SASEGT. The CDR3 spans 13 residues. The DNA of the CDR3 is TGTGCCAGCGCGACCCAGGAGGCAGATACGCAGTATTTT. Its protein is CASATQEADTQYF.

This clonotype was recorded at least ten times. The chain uses TRBV3-1 and TRBJ1-1; tentatively, D is TRBD1 (5 bases). The CDR3 consists of 12 residues. Trimming removed 3 bases from V and 6 bases from J, with 8 bases in between. Per the germline V gene, CDR1 is LGHDT and CDR2 is YNNKEL (reference sequence). In DNA form, the CDR3 reads TGTGCCAGCAGCCAGGGGGTGGCTGAAGCTTTCTTT. Its translation is CASSQGVAEAFF. The whole variable domain, remainder taken from reference TRBV3-1 and TRBJ1-1, is DTAVSQTPKYLVTQMGNDKSIKCEQNLGHDTMYWYKQDSKKFLKIMFSYNNKELIINETVPNRFSPKSPDKAHLNLHINSLELGDSAVYFCASSQGVAEAFFGQGTRLTVV.

To note about this clonotype: Since the CDR3 does not end with the conserved phenylalanine or tryptophan, this likely comes from a read error. V and J are TRBV18 and TRBJ1-3, with 8 bases aligning to TRBD1. Trimming removed 4 bases from V and 0 bases from J; junction bases left unmatched: 5. CDR1 is KGHSH, CDR2 LQKENI, per germline. CDR3 length: 16 residues. CDR3 sequence reads: CASSLDRDHSGNTIYL. CDR3 sequence (DNA): TGTGCCAGCTCACTGGACAGGGACCACTCTGGAAACACCATATATCTT.

In this sample, this clonotype turned up a few times. V usage is TRBV20-1 and J usage is TRBJ2-3, with D perhaps TRBD2 (6 bases). Germline CDR1 DFQATT, CDR2 SNEGSKA (reference sequence). This CDR3 has 14 amino acids. This CDR3 is CRALHSGSTDTQYF. CDR3 DNA: TGCAGAGCTCTACATAGCGGAAGCACAGATACGCAGTATTTT.

The rearrangement uses TRBV4-2 and TRBJ2-1, with 8 nucleotides matching TRBD2. V shed 0 bases, J shed 2 bases, and the junction held 9 bases outside the gene matches. This CDR3 region has 18 residues. Germline lookup yields CDR1 LGHNA and CDR2 YNFKEQ. The DNA for the CDR3 is TGTGCCAGCAGCCAAGAGCTAGCGGGTTGGTCCGCCTACAATGAGCAGTTCTTC. This sequence encodes CASSQELAGWSAYNEQFF.

This clonotype was counted only a few times. The chain links TRBV6-1 to TRBJ2-1; D gene ambiguous. CDR1 and CDR2 (germline): MNHNS, SASEGT. V gave up 2 bases and J gave up 4 bases, with 12 bases separating them. CDR3 length equals 15 residues. The CDR3 sequence: CASSEWVLEYNEQFF. For the CDR3, the DNA is TGTGCCAGCAGTGAATGGGTTCTGGAATACAATGAGCAGTTCTTC.

This clonotype was detected ten times or more. The chain links TRBV7-8 to TRBJ2-7; D call uncertain. The CDR3 is 15 amino acids. V was trimmed by 5 bases and J by 2 bases, leaving 16 bases between them. CDR1 is SGHVS and CDR2 is FQNEAQ in the germline V gene. CDR3 sequence: CASSLRVGLTYEQYF. As DNA, the CDR3 is TGTGCCAGCAGCCTACGTGTGGGTCTCACCTACGAGCAGTACTTC.

This clonotype was counted a few times. CDR3 sequence (DNA): TGTGCCAGCAGTAAGGACGGGAGGGATGTGCCAGATACGCAGCATTTT. Residues: CASSKDGRDVPDTQHF. The genes are TRBV6-5 and TRBJ2-3; D remains unclear. The assigned J gene may be wrong: the sequence end matches TRBJ1-5 better. Germline CDR1 is MNHEY and CDR2 is SVGAGI. This CDR3 region has 16 residues.

This clonotype was seen ten or more times. J is TRBJ2-4 and V is TRBV7-9; D may be TRBD1 (6 bases). CDR3 size: 17 residues. CDR1 and CDR2 (germline): SEHNR, FQNEAQ (reference sequence). With 5 bases removed from V and 0 bases from J, the gap between germline ends came to 17 bases. The CDR3 spells CASSPGHPYLAKNIQYF. The CDR3 DNA is TGTGCCAGCAGCCCGGGACACCCCTACCTAGCCAAAAACATTCAGTACTTC.

Many counts were recorded for this clonotype. The chain has TRBV5-1 and TRBJ2-2; 8 bases agree with TRBD1. The CDR3 spans 15 residues. V trimming: 4 bases; J trimming: 0 bases; junction bases outside the gene matches: 2. Germline values: CDR1 SGHRS, CDR2 YFSETQ. CDR3 residues: CASSPGGSNTGELFF. The CDR3 DNA is TGCGCCAGCAGCCCAGGGGGCTCGAACACCGGGGAGCTGTTTTTT.

As for this clonotype: A far more abundant clone sits one base away, making this likely a read error. The gene calls are TRBV11-3 and TRBJ1-4; D is perhaps TRBD1 (6 bases). TRBJ2-3 matches the DNA end more closely, so the J call is doubtful. This CDR3 has 13 amino acids. Per the germline V gene, CDR1 is SGHNT and CDR2 is YENEEA. This CDR3 is CASGRDTADTQYF. Written as DNA, the CDR3 is TGTGCCAGCGGCAGGGACACCGCAGATACGCAGTATTTT.

This clonotype has at least ten counts. This chain uses TRBV3-1 with TRBJ2-1; 14 bases map to TRBD2. Germline lookup yields CDR1 LGHDT and CDR2 YNNKEL (reference sequence). CDR3 length: 20 amino acids. V was clipped by 3 bases and J by 2 bases; unmatched bases: 12. CDR3 in amino acids: CASSHKRLGLAGATYNEQFF. The CDR3 DNA sequence: TGTGCCAGCAGCCACAAAAGGTTGGGACTAGCGGGAGCGACCTACAATGAGCAGTTCTTC.

Concerning this clonotype itself: A much bigger clone sits one base away, suggesting this may be a read error. The V call is TRBV19, the J call TRBJ1-1, with 8 bases identical to TRBD1. Germline CDR1 reads LNHDA; CDR2 reads SQIVND (reference sequence). The J segment lost 6 bases and the V segment lost 8 bases, leaving 14 bases of the junction unmatched. This CDR3 region has 15 residues. The CDR3: CASLEFGQGASEAFF. The CDR3 coding sequence is TGTGCCAGTTTAGAATTTGGGCAGGGGGCGTCTGAAGCTTTCTTT.

This clonotype appeared a few times. A read error is possible here, since a much larger clone lies one base away. The CDR3 does not close with the conserved phenylalanine or tryptophan, likely indicating a read error. The V gene is TRBV7-2, the J gene TRBJ2-1, with 7 nucleotides matching TRBD2. V lost 2 bases, J lost 0 bases, and 16 bases stayed unmatched. Germline loops: CDR1 SGHTA, CDR2 FQGNSA. This CDR3 contains 20 residues. CDR3 nucleotide sequence: TGTGCCAGCAGCTTACCTGCGGGTAGCGGGCCGTTCCCCTCCTACAATGAGCAGTTCCTC. Translating it yields CASSLPAGSGPFPSYNEQFL.

This clonotype was recorded many times. The CDR3 DNA reads as TGTGCCAGCAGCTTTAGCGGGAGTGAGCAGTTCTTC. Its protein product is CASSFSGSEQFF. V and J are TRBV7-3 and TRBJ2-1; TRBD2 matches at 9 bases. The CDR3 is 12 amino acids. Germline lookup yields CDR1 SGHTA and CDR2 FQGTGA. The trim removed 3 bases at V and 9 bases at J, leaving 0 bases unmatched.

This clonotype occurred many times. This chain links TRBV3-1 with TRBJ2-5; no definite D call. V lost 0 bases to trimming and J lost 4 bases, with 6 bases between them. This CDR3 has 13 residues. Germline V gives CDR1 LGHDT, CDR2 YNNKEL (reference sequence). CDR3 sequence (DNA): TGTGCCAGCAGCCAAGAAGGACCAGAGACCCAGTACTTC. This codes for CASSQEGPETQYF.

The chain couples TRBV20-1 to TRBJ2-1; maybe TRBD2 (6 bases). This CDR3 comprises 17 residues. The germline V gene encodes CDR1 DFQATT and CDR2 SNEGSKA (reference sequence). Trimming left V 0 bases short and J 4 bases short, with 19 bases between. The CDR3 region has the DNA TGCAGTGCTAGAGATCTGGTCGGGAGTAGGAAGTACAATGAGCAGTTCTTC. Protein: CSARDLVGSRKYNEQFF.

This clonotype came up many times. The chain uses TRBV27 and TRBJ2-1; possibly TRBD1 for D (5 bases). Trimming pared 3 bases from V and 8 bases from J, leaving 17 bases between. Looked up from germline, CDR1 is MNHEY and CDR2 is SMNVEV (reference sequence). CDR3 length: 15 residues. DNA of the CDR3: TGTGCCAGCAGTTTCTTGCAGGGTAGAAGGGATGAGCAGTTCTTC. The encoded protein is CASSFLQGRRDEQFF.

This clonotype came up many times. The chain recombines TRBV5-1 with TRBJ2-7, with D perhaps TRBD1 (5 bases). V lost 5 bases and J lost 3, with 9 bases in between. This CDR3 spans 12 amino acids. The germline CDR1 and CDR2 sequences are SGHRS and YFSETQ. The CDR3 spells CASRRQGYEQYF. In nucleotides, the CDR3 is TGCGCCAGCAGGAGGCAGGGCTACGAGCAGTACTTC. The variable domain in full, completed from reference TRBV5-1 and TRBJ2-7, reads KAGVTQTPRYLIKTRGQQVTLSCSPISGHRSVSWYQQTPGQGLQFLFEYFSETQRNKGNFPGRFSGRQFSNSRSEMNVSTLELGDSALYLCASRRQGYEQYFGPGTRLTVT.

This clonotype is classed as medium-sized. This rearrangement joins TRBV2 to TRBJ2-1; 14 bases align to TRBD2. Looked up from germline, CDR1 is SNHLY and CDR2 is FYNNEI. The trim removed 2 bases at V and 8 bases at J, leaving 8 bases unmatched. The CDR3 consists of 17 residues. The CDR3 nucleotides read TGTGCCAGCAGTGAAAGGGGACTGGGACTAGCGGGGGATGAGCAGTTCTTC. Protein: CASSERGLGLAGDEQFF.

This clonotype was recorded many times. The V call is TRBV18, the J call TRBJ1-1, with TRBD1 as a possible D gene (6 bases). CDR1 is KGHSH, CDR2 LQKENI, per germline. The V and J ends lost 4 bases and 0 bases respectively, with 15 bases between them. The CDR3 extends over 16 amino acids. The CDR3 loop reads CASSRLTGHLNTEAFF. The CDR3 nucleotides read TGTGCCAGCTCACGTTTAACGGGACATCTGAACACTGAAGCTTTCTTT.

The table lists this clonotype with many counts. The chain carries TRBV11-3 and TRBJ2-7; perhaps TRBD2 as D (6 bases). CDR3 size: 17 residues. Trimming took off 1 base at V and 6 bases at J, with 22 bases between the two ends. From germline, CDR1 is SGHNT and CDR2 YENEEA. The CDR3 nucleotides read TGTGCCAGCAGCTTAGGACTGAGGGACTCAGCCATTGGCGAGCAGTACTTC. Protein: CASSLGLRDSAIGEQYF.

The sample holds a few counts of this clonotype. The chain carries TRBV30 and TRBJ2-3; TRBD2 matches 9 bases. V lost 2 bases and J lost 3; bases outside the gene matches: 9. The CDR3 totals 16 residues. The germline V gene encodes CDR1 GTSNPN and CDR2 SVGIG (reference sequence). CDR3 loop: CAWSSPLAGVTDTQYF. As DNA, the CDR3 is TGTGCCTGGAGTTCCCCCTTAGCGGGAGTGACAGATACGCAGTATTTT. Together with reference TRBV30 and TRBJ2-3, the CDR3 gives the full variable domain: SQTIHQWPATLVQPVGSPLSLECTVEGTSNPNLYWYRQAAGRGLQLLFYSVGIGQISSEVPQNLSASRPQDRQFILSSKKLLLSDSGFYLCAWSSPLAGVTDTQYFGPGTRLTVL.

With regard to this clonotype: One junction end does not reproduce the germline sequence, and a read error may be involved. The chain has TRBV14 and TRBJ1-4; possible D gene TRBD1, 6 bases. Looked up from germline, CDR1 is SGHDN and CDR2 is FVKESK. The CDR3 runs 14 residues. The CDR3 DNA reads as TGCGCCAGCAGCCAAGTTCGGGGGCACGAAAAACTGTTTTTT. Translated: CASSQVRGHEKLFF.